These 23 T cell receptor beta chains came from one sample sequenced in a study of naive and memory T cell subsets. The beta constant-region primer was an equimolar mix of two oligonucleotides covering TRBC1 and TRBC2. A single record per CDR3 protein comes from TCRdb applying MiXCR to the UMI-ligation and nested PCR reads. The sample shows some 150,000 distinct CDR3 sequences, 15% to 20% of them seen only once. Material for sequencing was naive CD4+ T cells from blood. All receptors come from a human donor in good health.

This clonotype was picked up a small number of times. The rearrangement links TRBV7-9 to TRBJ1-6; D is uncertain. CDR3 length: 15 amino acids. Germline CDR1 reads SEHNR; CDR2 reads FQNEAQ (reference sequence). Trimming left V 5 bases short and J 0 bases short, with 8 bases between. The CDR3 spells CASSGTSSYNSPLHF. In DNA, the CDR3 is TGTGCCAGCAGCGGTACCAGCTCCTATAATTCACCCCTCCACTTT.

The CDR3 DNA reads TGTGCCAGTAGTCTAGCGGGAGGGGGGAACAATGAGCAGTTCTTC. Its protein product is CASSLAGGGNNEQFF. The genes are TRBV19 and TRBJ2-1; 12 nucleotides agree with TRBD2. Germline-derived CDR1 and CDR2 are LNHDA and SQIVND (reference sequence). This CDR3 is 15 amino acids long. V shed 5 bases, J shed 5 bases, and the junction held 4 bases outside the gene matches.

This clonotype has just a few counts. This sequence joins TRBV6-6 and TRBJ2-1; 13 bases fit TRBD2. Germline assignment: CDR1 MNHNY and CDR2 SVGAGI (reference sequence). V lost 4 bases, J lost 7 bases, and 7 bases stayed unmatched. This CDR3 comprises 16 residues. The CDR3 bases are TGTGCCAGCAGTTCCCTAGGACTAGCGGGAGAGAATGAGCAGTTCTTC. It yields the protein CASSSLGLAGENEQFF.

This clonotype was observed a few times. The chain carries TRBV9 and TRBJ2-1; no firm D call. The V gene lost 3 bases and the J gene lost 1 base, with 17 bases spanning the gap. Germline V CDR1 and CDR2: SGDLS, YYNGEE. The CDR3 consists of 17 residues. CDR3 amino acids: CASSATTGATSYNEQFF. CDR3 nucleotide sequence: TGTGCCAGCAGCGCAACAACCGGCGCAACGTCCTACAATGAGCAGTTCTTC.

The chain has TRBV5-1 and TRBJ2-6; D is unresolved. V shed 4 bases and J shed 0 bases, with 8 bases lying between them. Germline V CDR1 and CDR2: SGHRS, YFSETQ. There are 15 residues in the CDR3. The CDR3 protein is CASSGSPSGANVLTF. The CDR3 coding sequence is TGCGCCAGCAGCGGAAGTCCCTCTGGGGCCAACGTCCTGACTTTC.

This clonotype was observed a handful of times. The gene calls are TRBV29-1 and TRBJ2-5, with D possibly TRBD2 on 5 matching bases. Germline CDR1 SQVTM, CDR2 ANQGSEA. V was clipped by 8 bases and J by 4 bases, with 14 bases between them. This CDR3 has 12 residues. In nucleotides, the CDR3 is TGCAGCATCCGCCGGGAATTAGAGACCCAGTACTTC. This gives the protein CSIRRELETQYF.

This chain connects TRBV19 to TRBJ2-1; D tentatively reads TRBD1 or TRBD2 (6 bases each). V was shortened by 3 bases and J by 6 bases, with 15 bases between the two germline ends. This CDR3 region has 15 residues. CDR1 is LNHDA, CDR2 SQIVND, per germline (reference sequence). CDR3 sequence (DNA): TGTGCCAGTAGTATTGGGGGGCACCTGGTCAATGAGCAGTTCTTC. Encoded protein: CASSIGGHLVNEQFF.

This clonotype was counted only a few times. The chain carries TRBV20-1 and TRBJ1-2, with a possible D match to TRBD1 (6 bases). V was cut by 3 bases and J by 5 bases, with 13 bases left in between. Looked up from germline, CDR1 is DFQATT and CDR2 is SNEGSKA (reference sequence). This CDR3 has 13 amino acids. CDR3 DNA sequence: TGCAGTGCTAGCGGCAGGGGTGGGTATGGCTACACCTTC. Translation: CSASGRGGYGYTF.

This clonotype was detected a few times. The chain combines TRBV2 with TRBJ1-1; TRBD1 is a possible D gene (5 bases). This CDR3 has 14 residues. CDR1 and CDR2 (germline): SNHLY, FYNNEI. V dropped 7 bases and J dropped 0 bases, with 12 bases sitting between them. The CDR3 bases are TGTGCCAGCACTCTAGGGGAGATGAACACTGAAGCTTTCTTT. Amino acid sequence: CASTLGEMNTEAFF.

The rearrangement joins TRBV12-3 or TRBV12-4 to TRBJ1-1, with TRBD1 matching over 9 bases. Trimming at V came to 2 bases and at J to 2 bases, leaving 12 bases not matched to a gene. The CDR3 has 18 amino acids. CDR3 nucleotide sequence: TGTGCCAGCAGTTTAATTTGGCGGGGACAGGGTTTAAACACTGAAGCTTTCTTT. Translation: CASSLIWRGQGLNTEAFF.

There are a few counts of this clonotype. This may stem from a read error, because a much larger clone lies one nucleotide away. The chain employs TRBV5-1 and TRBJ2-5; D is undetermined. The CDR3 covers 11 residues. Germline V gene lookup returns CDR1 SGHRS and CDR2 YFSETQ. Trimming left V 0 bases short and J 6 bases short, with 3 bases between. The CDR3, as DNA: TGCGCCAGCAGCTTGGAACAGACCCAGTACTTC. This translates into CASSLEQTQYF.

The chain links TRBV6-2 or TRBV6-3 to TRBJ2-5, with no clear D. The V gene's germline CDR1 is MNHEY and CDR2 SVGEGT. V dropped 6 bases and J dropped 1 base, with 9 bases sitting between them. CDR3 length: 13 residues. The CDR3 loop reads CASSMGFQETQYF. The CDR3 DNA is TGTGCCAGCAGCATGGGGTTCCAAGAGACCCAGTACTTC.

This clonotype was counted between two and nine times. The chain combines TRBV18 with TRBJ2-7; D might be TRBD1 or TRBD2, each matching 5 bases. The V gene's germline CDR1 is KGHSH and CDR2 LQKENI. The V and J ends lost 3 bases and 3 bases respectively, with 12 bases between them. The CDR3 is 14 residues long. The CDR3 here is CASSPGTGLYEQYF. CDR3 in DNA: TGTGCCAGCTCACCTGGGACGGGCCTCTACGAGCAGTACTTC.

The rearrangement joins TRBV20-1 to TRBJ1-6; 7 positions agree with TRBD1. The CDR3 spans 14 residues. Trimming at V came to 5 bases and at J to 7 bases, leaving 8 bases not matched to a gene. Germline CDR1 DFQATT, CDR2 SNEGSKA (reference sequence). The CDR3 loop is CSAPPGQQNSPLHF. CDR3 DNA sequence: TGCAGTGCTCCCCCGGGACAGCAAAATTCACCCCTCCACTTT.

The chain links TRBV5-1 to TRBJ2-1; 8 bases are shared with TRBD2. Germline lookup yields CDR1 SGHRS and CDR2 YFSETQ. V was pared by 0 bases and J by 2 bases, with 4 bases of the junction left unmatched. The CDR3 is 16 residues long. The CDR3 is CASSLDLSGTYNEQFF. The CDR3 nucleotides are TGCGCCAGCAGCTTGGATCTTAGCGGGACCTACAATGAGCAGTTCTTC.

At least ten counts were recorded for this clonotype. The V call is TRBV7-2, the J call TRBJ2-6; 9 bases fit TRBD2. V was clipped by 2 bases and J by 4 bases; unmatched bases: 6. The CDR3 is 17 amino acids. The germline gives CDR1 SGHTA, CDR2 FQGNSA. CDR3 in DNA: TGTGCCAGCAGCTTAATAGCGGGAGCTGCAGGGGCCAACGTCCTGACTTTC. Its translation: CASSLIAGAAGANVLTF. The full variable domain, in which reference TRBV7-2 and TRBJ2-6 provide the parts outside the CDR3, is GAGVSQSPSNKVTEKGKDVELRCDPISGHTALYWYRQSLGQGLEFLIYFQGNSAPDKSGLPSDRFSAERTGGSVSTLTIQRTQQEDSAVYLCASSLIAGAAGANVLTFGAGSRLTVL.

The chain recombines TRBV5-1 with TRBJ2-7; D is possibly TRBD2 (6 bases). The germline V and J ends were trimmed by 6 bases and 2 bases, with 15 bases remaining between them. Germline V gene lookup returns CDR1 SGHRS and CDR2 YFSETQ. This CDR3 is 14 amino acids long. The CDR3 reads CASNPTTSPYEQYF. The CDR3 DNA follows: TGCGCCAGCAACCCGACGACTAGTCCCTACGAGCAGTACTTC.

This clonotype was found a few times. The gene calls are TRBV24-1 and TRBJ2-2; a possible D gene is TRBD1 (5 bases). Germline lookup yields CDR1 KGHDR and CDR2 SFDVKD. The CDR3 extends over 14 amino acids. V was pared by 3 bases and J by 4 bases, with 8 bases between. This CDR3 is CATSDNRLTGELFF. The CDR3 nucleotides read TGTGCCACCAGTGATAACAGGCTCACCGGGGAGCTGTTTTTT.

CDR3 sequence: CSARATSGGTYNEQFF. CDR3 nucleotide sequence: TGCAGTGCTAGAGCGACTAGCGGGGGGACCTACAATGAGCAGTTCTTC. This chain joins TRBV20-1 and TRBJ2-1; 13 nucleotides match TRBD2. Losses at the gene ends were 1 base for V and 2 bases for J; bases not matched to a gene: 2. The CDR3 is 16 residues long. Germline CDR1 DFQATT, CDR2 SNEGSKA (reference sequence).

A few counts support this clonotype. The rearrangement uses TRBV7-2 and TRBJ1-4; tentative D call: TRBD1 (5 bases). CDR1 is SGHTA, CDR2 FQGNSA, per germline. This CDR3 is built from 14 residues. Trimming removed 6 bases from V and 13 bases from J, with 21 bases in between. The CDR3 coding sequence is TGTGCCAGCAGTCAACAGGACCGGCGAAAGGGACTGTTTTTT. This sequence encodes CASSQQDRRKGLFF. The full variable domain, its missing parts supplied by reference TRBV7-2 and TRBJ1-4, is GAGVSQSPSNKVTEKGKDVELRCDPISGHTALYWYRQSLGQGLEFLIYFQGNSAPDKSGLPSDRFSAERTGGSVSTLTIQRTQQEDSAVYLCASSQQDRRKGLFFGSGTQLSVL.

The chain has TRBV5-1 and TRBJ2-3; TRBD1 agrees at 7 bases. Germline-derived CDR1 and CDR2 are SGHRS and YFSETQ. V shed 4 bases and J 6 bases; nucleotides not matched to a gene: 11. The CDR3 spans 15 residues. CDR3 region: CASSLRQGITDTQYF. CDR3 bases: TGCGCCAGCAGCCTTAGACAGGGTATAACGGATACGCAGTATTTT.

This clonotype has ten or more counts. The chain recombines TRBV5-1 with TRBJ1-2; 7 positions agree with TRBD1. Germline V gives CDR1 SGHRS, CDR2 YFSETQ. The length of the CDR3 is 15 residues. V shed 4 bases, J shed 5 bases, and the junction held 11 bases outside the gene matches. Written as DNA, the CDR3 is TGCGCCAGCAGCATACAGACAGGGACGAAATATGGCTACACCTTC. It codes for CASSIQTGTKYGYTF.

This clonotype appeared a few times. The chain links TRBV6-1 to TRBJ1-2; the match to TRBD1 covers 7 bases. Trimming at V came to 5 bases and at J to 3 bases, leaving 9 bases not matched to a gene. The CDR3 extends over 15 amino acids. The germline CDR1 and CDR2 sequences are MNHNS and SASEGT. CDR3 sequence (DNA): TGTGCCAGCAGTTTAGCCCGACAGGGAGACTATGGCTACACCTTC. Its protein product is CASSLARQGDYGYTF.